This TCR beta chain was sequenced for a study of siplizumab effects on memory and regulatory T cells. Study-level information: Paired reactions compared siplizumab at roughly 0.97 ug/mL with no drug, using mixed lymphocyte reactions. Study-wide findings and caveats: Researchers did not confirm the suppressive function of proliferating Tregs from siplizumab cultures. Mappable alloreactive CD4+ clones averaged about 74% Treg-derived with siplizumab versus 26.9% in controls. Unstimulated subsets contained matches for only a minor fraction of alloreactive clones.

In the case of this clone: Its target is unknown.

Only in-frame clones appear in the TCRdb table, and some are missing; sequencing was by immunoSEQ multiplex PCR. This sample yields 15,000 to 20,000 clones, of which approximately 44% are seen a single time; under 7% belongs to the top ten. Cells of the mixed lymphocyte reaction were cocultured at 37 degrees C for five to seven days. This CDR3 region has 12 residues. In germline, CDR1 is MNHEY, CDR2 SVGAGI. Trimming left V 6 bases short and J 4 bases short, with 9 bases between. This TCR was recovered from a human donor in good health; the cells came from an allogeneic mixed lymphocyte reaction. Some clones in this sample may be carry-over from other donors' samples. This sequence joins TRBV6-5 and TRBJ1-2; D unresolved. What was sequenced was CFSE-low (dividing) CD4+ T cells sorted from an allogeneic mixed lymphocyte reaction. DNA for the CDR3: TGTGCCAGCAGGGCCGAGCTCTATGGCTACACCTTC. Encoded protein: CASRAELYGYTF.